These T cell receptor beta chains were read from a single sample in a study of identical twins. MiXCR, applied by TCRdb to the 5' RACE reads, yields one record per CDR3 protein. The sample has 500,000 to 650,000 distinct CDR3 sequences; approximately 20% are singletons. Another study also made use of these data, one on yellow fever vaccine responses in identical twins.

Sequencing was carried out using CD4+ T cells sorted from blood. The source is a woman younger than 30 in good health. Each CDR3 is given with its conserved first and last residue. The order of the fields is D gene, J gene, clone size, V gene, CDR3 DNA, CDR3 protein. D genes are given only for firm matches. Rows may omit the clone size; those that give it use once, few, many or a size class.

TRBD2,TRBJ2-3,.,TRBV5-1,TGCGCCAGCAGTGGACGGCTAGCGGGGGGGGGAGATACGCAGTATTTT,CASSGRLAGGGDTQYF
.,TRBJ2-7,few,TRBV12-3/TRBV12-4,TGTGCCAGCAGCCCTGCGAGGGGATACGAGCAGTACTTC,CASSPARGYEQYF
TRBD1,TRBJ2-7,.,TRBV2,TGTGCCAGCAGACCACAGGGGTCGTCTTACGAGCAGTACTTC,CASRPQGSSYEQYF
TRBD1,TRBJ1-5,many,TRBV20-1,TGCAGTGCTAGGAGACAGGGACCGCCGGGAGGTAGCAATCAGCCCCAGCATTTT,CSARRQGPPGGSNQPQHF
.,TRBJ2-7,.,TRBV29-1,TGCAGCGTTTGGGACTCCGCCTCAGGGGAGCAGTACTTC,CSVWDSASGEQYF
.,TRBJ2-2,.,TRBV10-3,TGTGCCATCAGACAGTCGAACACCGGGGAGCTGTTTTTT,CAIRQSNTGELFF
TRBD1,TRBJ1-1,few,TRBV6-5,TGTGCCAGCAGTTACATGACAGGGAGGCGCACTGAAGCTTTCTTT,CASSYMTGRRTEAFF
TRBD1,TRBJ2-3,.,TRBV20-1,TGCAGTGCCTCGACAGGGGGCGGTGATACGCAGTATTTT,CSASTGGGDTQYF
.,TRBJ2-7,.,TRBV3-1,TGTGCCAGCAGCCAACCCACACCCCTGTGGGTCTACGAGCAGTACTTC,CASSQPTPLWVYEQYF
.,TRBJ1-3,few,TRBV10-3,TGTGCCATCAGTGAGGCAGGGGCACGGAACACCATATATTTT,CAISEAGARNTIYF
.,TRBJ2-1,few,TRBV4-2,TGTGCCAGCAGCGGGGGGGCAGTCAATGAGCAGTTCTTC,CASSGGAVNEQFF
.,TRBJ1-1,few,TRBV7-8,TGTGCCAGCAGCTGGCCTGGCTGGGGCCAGAACACTGAAGCTTTCTTT,CASSWPGWGQNTEAFF
.,TRBJ2-2,.,TRBV12-3/TRBV12-4,TGTGCCAGCAGTTTATTGAACCGTATAACGAACACCGGGGAGCTGTTTTTT,CASSLLNRITNTGELFF
.,TRBJ2-2,few,TRBV4-1,TGCGCCAGCAGCCGAAGATCAGGGAACACCGGGGAGCTGTTTTTT,CASSRRSGNTGELFF
TRBD1,TRBJ1-2,.,TRBV20-1,TGCAGTGCTATTAAGGGGGCAGGTGGCTACACCTTC,CSAIKGAGGYTF
.,TRBJ2-1,many,TRBV12-3/TRBV12-4,TGTGCCAGCAGTTTAGGCGGGGCCACCTACAATGAGCAGTTCTTC,CASSLGGATYNEQFF
TRBD1,TRBJ1-1,few,TRBV9,TGTGCCAGCACCCTGACGGACAGGGTGCAGCGAGCTTTCTTT,CASTLTDRVQRAFF
.,TRBJ2-3,few,TRBV4-2,TGTGCCAGCAGCCAAAGCAGGGGATCAGATACGCAGTATTTT,CASSQSRGSDTQYF
.,TRBJ2-4,.,TRBV7-2,TGTGCCAGCAGCTTAGGCAGGCTAGCCAAAAACATTCAGTACTTC,CASSLGRLAKNIQYF
TRBD1,TRBJ1-2,few,TRBV10-2,TGCGCCAGCAGGCAGGGGGCTGGCTACACCTTC,CASRQGAGYTF
.,TRBJ1-1,few,TRBV12-3/TRBV12-4,TGTGCCAGCAGACCTAGGTCAGACACTGAAGCTTTCTTT,CASRPRSDTEAFF
TRBD2,TRBJ2-2,few,TRBV6-1,TGTGCCAGCAGTGTCAAGCGGGGGTACGGGGAGCTGTTTTTT,CASSVKRGYGELFF
TRBD2,TRBJ2-3,few,TRBV4-1,TGCGCCAGCAGCCAGATAGCGGGGGTTTTCACAGATACGCAGTATTTT,CASSQIAGVFTDTQYF
.,TRBJ2-7,.,TRBV20-1,TGCAGTGCTAGGAGGGGGACAAGCTCCTACGAGCAGTACTTC,CSARRGTSSYEQYF
TRBD2,TRBJ2-1,few,TRBV5-1,TGCGCCAGCAGCCGCGATCTAGCGGGGTGGGACAATGAGCAGTTCTTC,CASSRDLAGWDNEQFF
TRBD2,TRBJ2-1,.,TRBV2,TGTGCCAGCAGTTCTTCCCGACTAGCGGGGGGGCCAAATGAGCAGTTCTTC,CASSSSRLAGGPNEQFF
.,TRBJ1-5,.,TRBV7-9,TGTGCCAGCAGCTTAGAGGGAGGCAGGGGCAATCAGCCCCAGCATTTT,CASSLEGGRGNQPQHF
.,TRBJ2-7,few,TRBV12-3/TRBV12-4,TGTGCCAGCAGTTTTCGGGTTCCCTCCTACGAGCAGTACTTC,CASSFRVPSYEQYF
TRBD2,TRBJ2-1,.,TRBV19,TGTGCCAGTAGTCCTCCTTGGGCTGGACTAGCGGGAGGGCCTTTGCGGTACAATGAGCAGTTCTTC,CASSPPWAGLAGGPLRYNEQFF
.,TRBJ2-5,few,TRBV5-1,TGCGCCAGCAGCTTAAAGGCCGGGACCGGAGAGACCCAGTACTTC,CASSLKAGTGETQYF
TRBD2,TRBJ2-7,.,TRBV5-1,TGCGCCAGCAGCTTGCTCGTGGCCGGGACTAACATATACGAGCAGTACTTC,CASSLLVAGTNIYEQYF
.,TRBJ1-1,many,TRBV5-1,TGTGCCAGCAGTTTAGTCATGAACACTGAAGCTTTCTTT,CASSLVMNTEAFF
TRBD1,TRBJ1-4,.,TRBV20-1,TGCAGTGCTTTCCCGGGACAGGGTAACGAAAAACTGTTTTTT,CSAFPGQGNEKLFF
TRBD2,TRBJ2-5,.,TRBV5-1,TGCGCCAGCAGCGAAACACTAGCGGGGCATTCAACTTGGGCCGCGGGAGAGACCCAGTACTTC,CASSETLAGHSTWAAGETQYF
.,TRBJ2-3,few,TRBV20-1,TGCAGTGCAGGTCGGGCCCCAGATACGCAGTATTTT,CSAGRAPDTQYF
.,TRBJ2-1,.,TRBV20-1,TGCAGTGCTAGGTTAACGGGATTGGCTAGCGATGAGCAGTTCTTC,CSARLTGLASDEQFF
.,TRBJ2-1,.,TRBV18,TGTGCCAGCTCACCACTCGGCAGGGACGGTGAGCAGTTCTTC,CASSPLGRDGEQFF
TRBD2,TRBJ2-5,.,TRBV25-1,TGTGCCAGCACCCCGTTCTCTGGGGCGGGAGTAGGAGAGACCCAGTACTTC,CASTPFSGAGVGETQYF
.,TRBJ2-5,once,TRBV7-2,TGTGCCAGCAGCTTAGGGCAGGTTAAAGAGACCCAGTACTTC,CASSLGQVKETQYF
.,TRBJ2-1,few,TRBV20-1,TGCAGTGCTAGAGATCAGAGCGGGCGAAGCTCCTACAATGAGCAGTTCTTC,CSARDQSGRSSYNEQFF
.,TRBJ1-6,few,TRBV12-3/TRBV12-4,TGTGCCAGCAGCCCCGCCCAGGGAACCAATTCACCCCTCCACTTT,CASSPAQGTNSPLHF
.,TRBJ2-6,.,TRBV14,TGTGCCAGCAGCCATCTCCGAGACAGCCTCTCTGGGGCCAACGTCCTGACTTTC,CASSHLRDSLSGANVLTF